The clone carrying this T cell receptor beta chain has a handful of counts. Its specificity is not known. This specimen comes from a study of beta chain features in type 1 diabetes. Background on the study: Sorted cells, 107,917,701 in number, were examined across all samples.

Study results and caveats: Sequencing of cDNA might inflate the share of cells that strongly express TCR. The VDJ junctions of type 1 diabetes patients carried fewer insertions and more deletions. Patients' naive, central memory and Treg TCRB repertoires seemed closer to one another than those of healthy donors.

Every isolated RNA sample was fully reverse transcribed, so sequencing captured expressed TCRB transcripts. The table came from immunoSEQ multiplex PCR; TCRdb's copy has only in-frame clones and leaves some out. The sample has 350,000 or so clones, 20% seen once; the top ten hold around 0.04%. This CDR3 is 14 amino acids long. V lost 5 bases and J lost 6, with 13 bases in between. Germline CDR1 LNHDA, CDR2 SQIVND (reference sequence). The TCR comes from a woman in her late teens or twenties in good health. This chain joins TRBV19 and TRBJ2-2, with D perhaps TRBD1 (6 bases). The specimen sequenced was naive CD4+ T cells from blood. The CDR3 DNA follows: TGTGCCAGTAGTCTGTCGACAGGACCCGGGGAGCTGTTTTTT. Amino acids: CASSLSTGPGELFF.